The entry that follows covers one TCR beta chain sequence. Its specificity is not known. This sample was included in a study of T cells after yellow fever vaccination. Overall study context: Fractions with few cells were prepared using SMART-Seq v4 Ultra Low Input. Study-level results: Of the clonotypes, a small share occurred in both CD4 and CD8 compartments. Though weaker, the secondary response peaked faster, on day 5 versus 15. After the booster, roughly 96% of CD4 and just over 85% of CD8 primary-response clones were re-detected.

TCRdb processed the 5' RACE reads anew with MiXCR; each CDR3 protein has one entry. The sample lists 610,000 or so distinct CDR3 sequences, approximately 13% occurring once. The CDR3 has 15 residues. CDR1 and CDR2 (germline): SGHDT, YYEEEE. The germline V and J ends were trimmed by 6 bases and 2 bases, with 16 bases remaining between them. This material consisted of PBMCs, taken on the day of the yellow fever booster vaccination. This chain connects TRBV5-6 to TRBJ2-3; D gene ambiguous. The TCR originated in a man aged 25 to 40 who received the YFV17D yellow fever vaccine. Here the CDR3 reads CASNSFRLSTDTQYF. The CDR3 DNA reads as TGTGCCAGCAACTCTTTCCGGCTCTCCACAGATACGCAGTATTTT.